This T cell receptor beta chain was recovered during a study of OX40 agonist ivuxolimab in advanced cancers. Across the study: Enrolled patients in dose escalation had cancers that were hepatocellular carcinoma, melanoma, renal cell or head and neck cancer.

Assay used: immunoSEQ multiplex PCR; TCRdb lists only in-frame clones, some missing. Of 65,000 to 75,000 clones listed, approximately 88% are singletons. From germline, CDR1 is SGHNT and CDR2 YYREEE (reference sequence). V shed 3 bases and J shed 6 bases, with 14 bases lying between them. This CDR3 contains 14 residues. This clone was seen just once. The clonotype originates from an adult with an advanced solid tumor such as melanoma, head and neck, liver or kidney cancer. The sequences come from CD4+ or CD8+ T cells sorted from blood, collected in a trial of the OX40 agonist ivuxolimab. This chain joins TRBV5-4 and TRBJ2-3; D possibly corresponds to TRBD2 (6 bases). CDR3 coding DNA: TGTGCCAGCAGCTCGGGGACTGCCCCGGATACGCAGTATTTT. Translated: CASSSGTAPDTQYF.